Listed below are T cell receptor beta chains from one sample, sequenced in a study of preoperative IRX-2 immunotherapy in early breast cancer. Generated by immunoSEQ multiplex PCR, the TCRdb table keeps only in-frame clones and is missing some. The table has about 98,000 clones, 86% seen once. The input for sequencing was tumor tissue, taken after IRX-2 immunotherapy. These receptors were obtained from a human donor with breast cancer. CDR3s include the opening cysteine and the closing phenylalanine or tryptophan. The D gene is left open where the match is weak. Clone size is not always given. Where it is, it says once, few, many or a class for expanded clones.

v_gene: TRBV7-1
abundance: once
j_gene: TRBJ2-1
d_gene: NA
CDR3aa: CASSRGTGFSHNEQFF
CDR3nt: TGTGCCAGCAGCCGCGGAACAGGGTTCAGCCACAATGAGCAGTTCTTC

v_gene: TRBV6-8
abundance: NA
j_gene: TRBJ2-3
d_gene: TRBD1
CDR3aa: CASTPDRSSTDTQYF
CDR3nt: TGTGCCAGCACTCCGGACAGGAGCAGCACAGATACGCAGTATTTT

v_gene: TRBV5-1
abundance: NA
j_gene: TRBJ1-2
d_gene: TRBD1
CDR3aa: CASSPLQGTGGDYGYTF
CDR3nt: TGCGCCAGCAGCCCCCTACAGGGGACAGGGGGAGACTATGGCTACACCTTC

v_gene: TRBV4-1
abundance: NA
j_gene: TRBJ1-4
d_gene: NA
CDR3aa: CASSLPYEKLFF
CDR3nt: TGCGCCAGCAGCCTACCCTATGAAAAACTGTTTTTT

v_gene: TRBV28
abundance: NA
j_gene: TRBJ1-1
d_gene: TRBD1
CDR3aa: CASSLGGQARMETEVFF
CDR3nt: TGTGCCAGCAGTTTAGGGGGACAGGCACGGATGGAGACTGAAGTTTTCTTT

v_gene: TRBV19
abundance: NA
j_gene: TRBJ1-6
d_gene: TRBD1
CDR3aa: CASSVETGRNSPLHF
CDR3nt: TGTGCCAGTAGTGTGGAGACAGGGAGAAATTCACCCCTCCACTTT

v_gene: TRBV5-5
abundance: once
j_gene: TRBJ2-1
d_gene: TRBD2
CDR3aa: CASSHRLAVNEQFF
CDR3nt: TGTGCCAGCAGTCATCGACTAGCGGTCAATGAGCAGTTCTTC

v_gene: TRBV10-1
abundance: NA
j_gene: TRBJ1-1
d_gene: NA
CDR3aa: CASSAQGNTEAFF
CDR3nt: TGCGCCAGCAGTGCACAGGGGAACACTGAAGCTTTCTTT

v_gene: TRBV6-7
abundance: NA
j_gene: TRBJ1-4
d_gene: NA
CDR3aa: CASSRHEKLFF
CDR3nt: TGTGCCAGCAGCCGCCATGAAAAACTGTTTTTT

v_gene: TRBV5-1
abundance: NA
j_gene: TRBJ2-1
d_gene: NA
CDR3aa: CASSLGRQVPNEQFF
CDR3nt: TGCGCCAGCAGCTTGGGTCGACAGGTCCCCAATGAGCAGTTCTTC

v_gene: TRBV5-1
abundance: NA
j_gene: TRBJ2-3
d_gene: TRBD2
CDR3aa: CASSSAGAADTQYF
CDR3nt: TGCGCCAGCAGCTCAGCGGGGGCGGCAGATACGCAGTATTTT

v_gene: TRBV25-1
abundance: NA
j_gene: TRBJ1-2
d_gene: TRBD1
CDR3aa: CASKNSGTGAVGGYTF
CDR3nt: TGTGCCAGCAAGAATTCCGGGACAGGGGCGGTGGGCGGCTACACCTTC

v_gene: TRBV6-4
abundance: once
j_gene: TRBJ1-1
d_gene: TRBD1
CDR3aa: CASTIDRGAFF
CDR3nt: TGTGCCAGCACCATAGACAGGGGAGCTTTCTTT

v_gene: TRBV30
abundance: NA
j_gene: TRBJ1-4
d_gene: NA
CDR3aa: CAWSFSGQGEKLFF
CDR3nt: TGTGCCTGGAGTTTCTCGGGGCAGGGTGAAAAACTGTTTTTT

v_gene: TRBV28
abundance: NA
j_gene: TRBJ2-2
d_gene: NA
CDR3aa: CASSFATGGDLLDTGELFF
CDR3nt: TGTGCCAGCAGCTTCGCTACTGGAGGGGATCTTCTCGACACCGGGGAGCTGTTTTTT

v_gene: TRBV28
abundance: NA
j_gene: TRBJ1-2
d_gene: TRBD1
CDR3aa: CASRPQTGGDYGYTF
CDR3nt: TGTGCCAGCAGACCCCAGACAGGGGGTGACTATGGCTACACCTTC

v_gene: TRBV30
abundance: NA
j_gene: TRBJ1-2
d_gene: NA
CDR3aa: CAWAQGLYSYGYTF
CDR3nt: TGTGCCTGGGCCCAGGGACTGTACTCCTATGGCTACACCTTC

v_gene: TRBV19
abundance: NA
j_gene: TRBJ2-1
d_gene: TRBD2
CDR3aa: CASTSGGGIYEQFF
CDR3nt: TGTGCCAGCACTAGCGGGGGGGGGATCTATGAGCAGTTCTTC

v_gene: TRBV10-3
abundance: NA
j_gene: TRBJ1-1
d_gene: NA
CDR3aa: CAISESNTLNTEAFF
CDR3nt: TGTGCCATCAGTGAGTCGAATACTCTGAACACTGAAGCTTTCTTT

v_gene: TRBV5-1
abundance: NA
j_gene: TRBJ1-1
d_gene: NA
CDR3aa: CASSLDAVTTEAFF
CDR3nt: TGCGCCAGCAGCTTGGACGCGGTTACCACTGAAGCTTTCTTT

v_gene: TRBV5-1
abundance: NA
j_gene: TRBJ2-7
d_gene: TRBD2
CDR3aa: CASSSPITREVFYEQYF
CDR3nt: TGCGCCAGCAGCTCACCTATAACGCGGGAGGTCTTCTACGAGCAGTACTTC

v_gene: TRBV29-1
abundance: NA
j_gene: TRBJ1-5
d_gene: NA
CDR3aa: CSVGLGDSNSNQPQHF
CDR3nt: TGCAGCGTTGGGCTGGGGGACTCCAATAGCAATCAGCCCCAGCATTTT

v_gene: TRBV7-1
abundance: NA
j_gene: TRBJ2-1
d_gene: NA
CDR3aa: CASSSTGYNEQFF
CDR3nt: TGTGCCAGCAGCTCGACAGGCTACAATGAGCAGTTCTTC

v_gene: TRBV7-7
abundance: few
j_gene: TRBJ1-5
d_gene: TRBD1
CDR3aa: CASSQGTGGQPQHF
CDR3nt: TGTGCCAGCAGCCAAGGGACAGGGGGACAGCCCCAGCATTTT

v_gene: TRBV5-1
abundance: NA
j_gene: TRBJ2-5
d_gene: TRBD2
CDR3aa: CASSSGLAGETQYF
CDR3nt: TGCGCCAGCAGCTCCGGACTAGCGGGGGAGACCCAGTACTTC

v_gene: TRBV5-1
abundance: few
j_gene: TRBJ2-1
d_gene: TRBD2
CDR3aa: CASSPTSGEKQEQFF
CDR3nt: TGCGCCAGCAGCCCGACTAGCGGGGAGAAACAGGAGCAGTTCTTC

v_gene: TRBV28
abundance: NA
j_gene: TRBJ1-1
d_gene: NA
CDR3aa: CASSSSRLGNTEAFF
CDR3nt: TGTGCCAGCAGTTCCTCCAGACTCGGGAACACTGAAGCTTTCTTT

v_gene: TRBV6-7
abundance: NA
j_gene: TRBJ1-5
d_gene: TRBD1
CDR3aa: CASSDPKGGRGNQPQHF
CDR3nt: TGTGCCAGCAGTGACCCTAAAGGGGGCAGGGGCAATCAGCCCCAGCATTTT

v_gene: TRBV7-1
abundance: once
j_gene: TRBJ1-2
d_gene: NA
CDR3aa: CASSLKQGVNYGYTF
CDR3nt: TGTGCCAGCAGCTTGAAACAGGGCGTAAACTATGGCTACACCTTC

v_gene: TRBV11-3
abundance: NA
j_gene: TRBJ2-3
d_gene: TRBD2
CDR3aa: CASSPVAGGSDTQYF
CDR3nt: TGTGCCAGCAGCCCGGTAGCGGGAGGTTCAGATACGCAGTATTTT